A selection of T cell receptor beta chains follows, all from one sample in a study of human T cells and chemical hapten exposure. TCRdb itself ran the RACE reads through MiXCR, one entry per CDR3 protein. The sample includes about 77,000 distinct CDR3 sequences, around 9.4% of them seen just once. The sample taken for sequencing was whole blood. The source is a female donor in good health. Some clones in this sample may be carry-over from other donors' samples. CDR3s include the opening cysteine and the closing phenylalanine or tryptophan. Each record gives: V gene, clone size, D gene, J gene, CDR3 protein, CDR3 DNA. D genes are given only for firm matches. For some rows the clone size is stated as once, few or many, or as a class when expanded; others skip it.

>TRBV5-1|few|TRBD2|TRBJ2-3
CASSSGLHTDTQYF
TGCGCCAGCAGTTCGGGACTACACACAGATACGCAGTATTTT
>TRBV4-2|-|-|TRBJ2-1
CASSQDHGGPMVGWVF
TGTGCCAGCAGCCAAGATCACGGGGGGCCGATGGTTGGTTGGGTCTTC
>TRBV5-4|-|-|TRBJ2-7
CASSLGGQYEQYF
TGTGCCAGCAGCCTGGGTGGACAGTACGAGCAGTACTTC
>TRBV28|-|-|TRBJ1-5
CASINQGYGQPQHF
TGTGCCAGCATTAATCAGGGGTATGGTCAGCCCCAGCATTTT
>TRBV6-5|many|TRBD1|TRBJ2-1
CASSPGGRSPIF
TGTGCCAGCAGCCCAGGGGGCAGGTCCCCGATCTTC
>TRBV2|-|-|TRBJ2-3
CASRGSKDTQYF
TGTGCCAGCAGGGGTAGCAAGGATACGCAGTATTTT
>TRBV4-3|-|-|TRBJ1-4
CASSHFGMGDEKLFF
TGCGCCAGCAGCCACTTTGGGATGGGGGATGAAAAACTGTTTTTT
>TRBV3-1|-|-|TRBJ2-5
CASSQPTGTWSGPQETQYF
TGTGCCAGCAGCCAACCTACCGGGACCTGGAGTGGCCCGCAAGAGACCCAGTACTTC
>TRBV6-1|few|-|TRBJ2-2
CASSGQPSTGELFF
TGTGCCAGCAGTGGGCAGCCCAGTACGGGGGAGCTGTTTTTT
>TRBV7-8|many|-|TRBJ1-6
CASSLDPGMSLHF
TGTGCCAGCAGCTTAGATCCGGGTATGTCCCTCCACTTT
>TRBV4-3|-|TRBD2|TRBJ2-3
CASSQTSGGTDTQYF
TGCGCCAGCAGCCAGACTAGCGGGGGCACAGATACGCAGTATTTT
>TRBV4-1|-|TRBD1|TRBJ2-5
CASSQGRTGQETQYF
TGCGCCAGCAGCCAGGGTCGGACAGGGCAAGAGACCCAGTACTTC
>TRBV7-2|many|-|TRBJ1-4
CASSRGSNEKLFF
TGTGCCAGCAGTAGGGGGTCCAATGAAAAACTGTTTTTT
>TRBV10-3|many|TRBD1|TRBJ2-3
CAISGPADRGHLGISTDTQYF
TGTGCCATCAGTGGGCCCGCAGACAGGGGGCATCTTGGAATTTCCACAGATACGCAGTATTTT
>TRBV12-3/TRBV12-4|many|TRBD2|TRBJ2-3
CASSLASGTSGGGTDTQYF
TGTGCCAGCAGTTTAGCGTCGGGGACTAGCGGGGGGGGCACAGATACGCAGTATTTT
>TRBV23-1|many|-|TRBJ1-2
CASSQPTENNYGYTF
TGCGCCAGCAGTCAGCCGACAGAGAATAACTATGGCTACACCTTC
>TRBV6-1|many|-|TRBJ1-3
CASSEGRFSGNTIYF
TGTGCCAGCAGTGAAGGACGGTTCTCTGGAAACACCATATATTTT
>TRBV4-3|-|-|TRBJ2-1
CASSPTGTLADEQFF
TGCGCCAGCAGTCCCACGGGGACTCTCGCCGATGAGCAGTTCTTC
>TRBV2|many|-|TRBJ1-6
CASRGPKGVSPLHF
TGTGCCAGCAGAGGACCTAAGGGGGTTTCACCCCTCCACTTT
>TRBV28|-|-|TRBJ1-1
CASSDGLLNTEAFF
TGTGCCAGCAGTGATGGACTCTTGAACACTGAAGCTTTCTTT
>TRBV6-2/TRBV6-3|few|-|TRBJ1-1
CASSYTYEAFF
TGTGCCAGCAGTTATACGTATGAAGCTTTCTTT
>TRBV20-1|many|-|TRBJ1-1
CSARVRPNPEAFF
TGCAGTGCTAGAGTCCGTCCGAACCCTGAAGCTTTCTTT
>TRBV12-3/TRBV12-4|few|TRBD1|TRBJ2-1
CASSGTGGMNEQFF
TGTGCCAGCAGTGGGACAGGGGGCATGAATGAGCAGTTCTTC
>TRBV3-1|few|TRBD2|TRBJ2-3
CATAPTGGPTDTQYF
TGTGCCACTGCCCCGACGGGGGGGCCTACAGATACGCAGTATTTT
>TRBV25-1|-|-|TRBJ2-7
CASSSGRVEQYF
TGTGCCAGCAGTTCGGGCAGGGTAGAGCAGTACTTC
>TRBV27|few|-|TRBJ1-4
CASSRDNEKLFF
TGTGCCAGCAGCCGCGATAATGAAAAACTGTTTTTT
>TRBV7-6|many|-|TRBJ2-3
CASSSGGNTDTQYF
TGTGCCAGCAGCTCAGGAGGAAACACAGATACGCAGTATTTT
>TRBV20-1|-|-|TRBJ1-2
CSAYWTYGYTF
TGCAGTGCTTATTGGACATACGGCTACACCTTC
>TRBV27|-|TRBD1|TRBJ2-7
CATRTGGDEQYF
TGTGCCACCCGGACAGGGGGCGACGAGCAGTACTTC